This T cell receptor (beta chain) is drawn from a study of type 1 and type 2 diabetes patients. Study in general: Participants included type 1 and type 2 diabetes patients plus nondiabetic controls. Study-level findings and limits: Both CD4+ and CD8+ type 2 diabetes repertoires showed significantly higher diversity than type 1. Groups were not age- or gender-matched, which may bias interpretation.

Genomic DNA was the PCR template. Amplification of the beta chain CDR3 used 30 forward and 13 reverse multiplex primers. TCRdb itself ran the multiplex PCR reads through MiXCR, one entry per CDR3 protein. The sample includes fewer than 350,000 distinct CDR3 sequences, roughly 50% seen only once; the top ten take about 13%. A remark on this clonotype: Its antigen is still unknown.

Source material: peripheral blood mononuclear cells (PBMCs). This receptor was obtained from a young man with type 2 diabetes.

Here the CDR3 reads CSVEAGQGSYEQYF. The DNA for the CDR3 is TGCAGCGTTGAGGCGGGACAGGGGTCCTACGAGCAGTACTTC. The V gene is TRBV29-1, the J gene TRBJ2-7; 10 bases map to TRBD1. The V gene end was trimmed by 3 bases and the J gene end by 1 base; junction bases not matched to a gene: 3. The germline V gene encodes CDR1 SQVTM and CDR2 ANQGSEA. The CDR3 extends over 14 amino acids.